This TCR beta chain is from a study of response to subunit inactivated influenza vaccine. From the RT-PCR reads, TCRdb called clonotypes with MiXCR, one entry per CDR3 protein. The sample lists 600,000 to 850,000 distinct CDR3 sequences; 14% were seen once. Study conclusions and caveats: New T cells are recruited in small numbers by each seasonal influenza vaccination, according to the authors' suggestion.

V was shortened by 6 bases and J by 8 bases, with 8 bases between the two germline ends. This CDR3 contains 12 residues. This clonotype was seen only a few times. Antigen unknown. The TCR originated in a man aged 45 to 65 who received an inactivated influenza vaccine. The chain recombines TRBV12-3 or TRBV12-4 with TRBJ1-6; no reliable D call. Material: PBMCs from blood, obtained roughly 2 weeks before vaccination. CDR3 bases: TGTGCCAGCAGGGCCGACTATTCACCCCTCCACTTT. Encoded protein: CASRADYSPLHF.